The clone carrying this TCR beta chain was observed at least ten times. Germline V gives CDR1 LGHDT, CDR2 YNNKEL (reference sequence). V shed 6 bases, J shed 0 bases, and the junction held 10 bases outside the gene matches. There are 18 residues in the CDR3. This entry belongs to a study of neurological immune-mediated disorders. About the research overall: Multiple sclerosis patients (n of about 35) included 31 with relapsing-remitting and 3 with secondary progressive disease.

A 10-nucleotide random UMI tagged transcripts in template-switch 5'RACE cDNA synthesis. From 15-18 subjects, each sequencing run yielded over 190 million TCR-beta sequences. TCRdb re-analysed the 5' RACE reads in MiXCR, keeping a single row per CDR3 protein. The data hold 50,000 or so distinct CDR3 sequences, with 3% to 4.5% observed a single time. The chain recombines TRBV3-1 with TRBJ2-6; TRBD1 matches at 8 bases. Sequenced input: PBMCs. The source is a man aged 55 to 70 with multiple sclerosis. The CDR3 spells CASRLEGDRTSGANVLTF. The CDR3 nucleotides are TGTGCCAGCAGACTTGAGGGGGACAGGACCTCTGGGGCCAACGTCCTGACTTTC.